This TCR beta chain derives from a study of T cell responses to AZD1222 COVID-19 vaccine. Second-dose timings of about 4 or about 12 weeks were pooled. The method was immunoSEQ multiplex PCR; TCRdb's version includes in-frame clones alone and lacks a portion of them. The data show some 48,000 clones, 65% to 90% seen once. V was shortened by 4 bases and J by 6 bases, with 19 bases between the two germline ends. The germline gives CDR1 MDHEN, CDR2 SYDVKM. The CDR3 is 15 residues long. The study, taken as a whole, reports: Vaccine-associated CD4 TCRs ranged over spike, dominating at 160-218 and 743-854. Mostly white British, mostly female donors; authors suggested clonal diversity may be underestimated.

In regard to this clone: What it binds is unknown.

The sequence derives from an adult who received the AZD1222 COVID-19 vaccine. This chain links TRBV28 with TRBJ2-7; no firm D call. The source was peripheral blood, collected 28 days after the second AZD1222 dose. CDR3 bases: TGTGCCAGCAGTTCCCCCCCCCTAGGGCGTAGCGAGCAGTACTTC. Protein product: CASSSPPLGRSEQYF.